The rows below give T cell receptor beta chains drawn from one sample of a study of CD8 T cells in Susac syndrome. One entry per CDR3 protein, called by TCRdb with MiXCR from the immunoSEQ multiplex PCR reads. The sample yields about 300,000 distinct CDR3 sequences, approximately 90% seen once. The source material was CD8+ T cells from PBMCs. Receptor source: a human donor with multiple sclerosis. Each CDR3 is given with its conserved first and last residue. Each record gives: D gene, V gene, J gene, clone size, CDR3 DNA, CDR3 protein. A D gene is named only where the DNA matches it firmly. Size is omitted from some rows. Given values are once, few, many or a class for expanded clones.

D gene: TRBD1
V gene: TRBV6-5
J gene: TRBJ1-1
clone size: .
CDR3 DNA: TGTGCCAGCATCCTATTGACAGGGGCAGAGACTGAAGCTTTCTTT
CDR3 protein: CASILLTGAETEAFF

D gene: .
V gene: TRBV7-9
J gene: TRBJ2-1
clone size: .
CDR3 DNA: TGTGCCAGCAGCTTTCTTATGGAGGATGAGCAGTTCTTC
CDR3 protein: CASSFLMEDEQFF

D gene: TRBD2
V gene: TRBV9
J gene: TRBJ2-7
clone size: .
CDR3 DNA: TGTGCCAGCAGCGTAATAGCGGGAGGGAGCGAGCAGTACTTC
CDR3 protein: CASSVIAGGSEQYF

D gene: .
V gene: TRBV7-6
J gene: TRBJ2-1
clone size: few
CDR3 DNA: TGTGCTAGCAGCCAGAATTCGGAAGCCTACAATGAGCAGTTCTTC
CDR3 protein: CASSQNSEAYNEQFF

D gene: TRBD2
V gene: TRBV20-1
J gene: TRBJ2-1
clone size: .
CDR3 DNA: TGCAGTGCGATTAGCGGGGAGATCAATGAGCAGTTCTTC
CDR3 protein: CSAISGEINEQFF

D gene: .
V gene: TRBV24-1
J gene: TRBJ2-5
clone size: .
CDR3 DNA: TGTGCCACCAGTGACCATCGGACTCCCACAGAGACCCAGTACTTC
CDR3 protein: CATSDHRTPTETQYF

D gene: .
V gene: TRBV29-1
J gene: TRBJ1-1
clone size: once
CDR3 DNA: TGCAGCGTTGAAGACGGGGAGGGGACTGAAGCTTTCTTT
CDR3 protein: CSVEDGEGTEAFF

D gene: TRBD1
V gene: TRBV30
J gene: TRBJ1-2
clone size: .
CDR3 DNA: TGTGCCTGGAGTCAGGGGGAGGGCTACACCTTC
CDR3 protein: CAWSQGEGYTF

D gene: TRBD2
V gene: TRBV20-1
J gene: TRBJ2-5
clone size: .
CDR3 DNA: TGCAGTGCTAGATGCCCCGGGACTAGCGGGCACGAAGAGACCCAGTACTTC
CDR3 protein: CSARCPGTSGHEETQYF

D gene: .
V gene: TRBV4-1
J gene: TRBJ1-5
clone size: few
CDR3 DNA: TGTGCCAGCAGCCAAGAGGGGGGGGGTCAGCCCCAGCATTTT
CDR3 protein: CASSQEGGGQPQHF

D gene: .
V gene: TRBV30
J gene: TRBJ2-5
clone size: .
CDR3 DNA: TGTGCCTGGACCGTAGGGAATATATTTCAGAGAAACCAGGGGTGCCAAGAGACCCAGTACTTC
CDR3 protein: CAWTVGNIFQRNQGCQETQYF

D gene: .
V gene: TRBV12-3/TRBV12-4
J gene: TRBJ2-3
clone size: .
CDR3 DNA: TGTGCCAGCAGTTTCTGGCGGCGTCCAGATACGCAGTATTTT
CDR3 protein: CASSFWRRPDTQYF

D gene: .
V gene: TRBV19
J gene: TRBJ2-7
clone size: .
CDR3 DNA: TGTGCCAGTAGCCCCGTGGGTCCCGGGGGCGAGCAGTACTTC
CDR3 protein: CASSPVGPGGEQYF

D gene: .
V gene: TRBV20-1
J gene: TRBJ2-7
clone size: .
CDR3 DNA: TGCAGTGCTAGAGATGGAAAGAGCGAGCCCTACGCCTACGAGCAGTACTTC
CDR3 protein: CSARDGKSEPYAYEQYF

D gene: .
V gene: TRBV29-1
J gene: TRBJ2-5
clone size: .
CDR3 DNA: TGCAGCGTTAAAACTCTGGTGTTCTCTCTATGGGAGACCCAGTACTTC
CDR3 protein: CSVKTLVFSLWETQYF

D gene: .
V gene: TRBV6-2/TRBV6-3
J gene: TRBJ2-1
clone size: .
CDR3 DNA: TGTGCCAGCAGTTACGGGGGGAATGAGCAGTTCTTC
CDR3 protein: CASSYGGNEQFF

D gene: .
V gene: TRBV20-1
J gene: TRBJ1-2
clone size: .
CDR3 DNA: TGCAGTGCTCTGGGGGGGGGTGGCTACACCTTC
CDR3 protein: CSALGGGGYTF

D gene: .
V gene: TRBV11-1
J gene: TRBJ2-5
clone size: .
CDR3 DNA: TGTGCCAGCAGCTTGTGGACAAACCTTCAAGAGACCCAGTACTTC
CDR3 protein: CASSLWTNLQETQYF

D gene: TRBD1
V gene: TRBV19
J gene: TRBJ2-6
clone size: .
CDR3 DNA: TGTGCCAGTAGTATCGGGGGACAGGGTGTGTTTGGGGCCAACGTCCTGACTTTC
CDR3 protein: CASSIGGQGVFGANVLTF

D gene: TRBD1
V gene: TRBV30
J gene: TRBJ1-1
clone size: once
CDR3 DNA: TGTGCCTCACAGGGGGCGACTGAAGCTTTCTTT
CDR3 protein: CASQGATEAFF

D gene: .
V gene: TRBV27
J gene: TRBJ2-1
clone size: .
CDR3 DNA: TGTGCCAGCAGTGTACTAGTGCAGAGCTCCTACAATGAGCAGTTCTTC
CDR3 protein: CASSVLVQSSYNEQFF

D gene: TRBD2
V gene: TRBV6-5
J gene: TRBJ2-3
clone size: .
CDR3 DNA: TGTGCCAGCAGTTCCTTGGCGGGAGGGGTTACAGATACGCAGTATTTT
CDR3 protein: CASSSLAGGVTDTQYF

D gene: TRBD2
V gene: TRBV4-2
J gene: TRBJ2-1
clone size: .
CDR3 DNA: TGTGCCAGCAGCTTAATCGGGACTAGCGGGAGTTTTGATGAGCAGTTCTTC
CDR3 protein: CASSLIGTSGSFDEQFF

D gene: .
V gene: TRBV20-1
J gene: TRBJ2-2
clone size: .
CDR3 DNA: TGCAGTGCCCGAACTAGGGTCGGGACCGGGGAGCTGTTTTTT
CDR3 protein: CSARTRVGTGELFF

D gene: TRBD2
V gene: TRBV15
J gene: TRBJ2-7
clone size: .
CDR3 DNA: TGTGCCACCAGCAGAGATCGGAGCGGGGCCAGCTACGAGCAGTACTTC
CDR3 protein: CATSRDRSGASYEQYF

D gene: .
V gene: TRBV5-6
J gene: TRBJ2-3
clone size: .
CDR3 DNA: TGTGCCAGCAGCTTGGCCAGGACAGATACGCAGTATTTT
CDR3 protein: CASSLARTDTQYF

D gene: .
V gene: TRBV9
J gene: TRBJ2-1
clone size: .
CDR3 DNA: TGTGCCAGCAGCGTAGAGGGGGGCGCAAGGGATGAGCAGTTCTTC
CDR3 protein: CASSVEGGARDEQFF